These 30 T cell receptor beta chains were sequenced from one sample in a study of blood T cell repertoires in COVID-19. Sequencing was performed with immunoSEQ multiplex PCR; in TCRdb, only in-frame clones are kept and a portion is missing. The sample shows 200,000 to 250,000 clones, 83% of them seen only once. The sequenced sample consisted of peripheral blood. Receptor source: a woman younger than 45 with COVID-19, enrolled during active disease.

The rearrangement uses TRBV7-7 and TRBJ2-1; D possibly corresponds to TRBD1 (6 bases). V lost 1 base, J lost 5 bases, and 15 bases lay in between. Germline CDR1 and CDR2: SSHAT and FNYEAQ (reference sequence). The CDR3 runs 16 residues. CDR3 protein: CASSLGSRDTHNEQFF. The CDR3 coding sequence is TGTGCCAGCAGCTTAGGCTCCCGGGACACACACAATGAGCAGTTCTTC. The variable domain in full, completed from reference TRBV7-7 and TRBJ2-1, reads GAGVSQSPRYKVTKRGQDVTLRCDPISSHATLYWYQQALGQGPEFLTYFNYEAQPDKSGLPSDRFSAERPEGSISTLTIQRTEQRDSAMYRCASSLGSRDTHNEQFFGPGTRLTVL.

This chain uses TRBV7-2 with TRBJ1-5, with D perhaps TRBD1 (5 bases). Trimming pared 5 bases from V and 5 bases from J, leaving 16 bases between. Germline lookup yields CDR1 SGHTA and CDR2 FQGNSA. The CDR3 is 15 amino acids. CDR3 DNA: TGTGCCAGCAGCAAGGTGCAGGGTTTCGATCAGCCCCAGCATTTT. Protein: CASSKVQGFDQPQHF. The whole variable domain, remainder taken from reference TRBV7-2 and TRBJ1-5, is GAGVSQSPSNKVTEKGKDVELRCDPISGHTALYWYRQSLGQGLEFLIYFQGNSAPDKSGLPSDRFSAERTGGSVSTLTIQRTQQEDSAVYLCASSKVQGFDQPQHFGDGTRLSIL.

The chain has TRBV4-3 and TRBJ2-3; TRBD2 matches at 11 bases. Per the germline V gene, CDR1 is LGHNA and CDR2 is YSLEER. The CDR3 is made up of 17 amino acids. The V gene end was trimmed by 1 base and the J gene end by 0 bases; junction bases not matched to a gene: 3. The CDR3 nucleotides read TGCGCCAGCAGCCAAGGGAGGACTAGCGGGAGCACAGATACGCAGTATTTT. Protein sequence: CASSQGRTSGSTDTQYF.

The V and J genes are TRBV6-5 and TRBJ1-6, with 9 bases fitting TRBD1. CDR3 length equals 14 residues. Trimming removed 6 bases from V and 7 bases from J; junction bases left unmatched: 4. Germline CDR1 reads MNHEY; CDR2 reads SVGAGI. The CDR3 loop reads CASRGTGINSPLHF. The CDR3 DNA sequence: TGTGCCAGCAGGGGGACAGGGATAAATTCACCCCTCCACTTT.

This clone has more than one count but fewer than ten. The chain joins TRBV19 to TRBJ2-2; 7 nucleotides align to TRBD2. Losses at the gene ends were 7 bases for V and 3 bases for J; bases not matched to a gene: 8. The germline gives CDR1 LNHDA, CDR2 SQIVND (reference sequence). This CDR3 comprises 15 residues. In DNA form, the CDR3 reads TGTGCCAGTATCCGGGAGGCCGGGTACACCGGGGAGCTGTTTTTT. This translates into CASIREAGYTGELFF.

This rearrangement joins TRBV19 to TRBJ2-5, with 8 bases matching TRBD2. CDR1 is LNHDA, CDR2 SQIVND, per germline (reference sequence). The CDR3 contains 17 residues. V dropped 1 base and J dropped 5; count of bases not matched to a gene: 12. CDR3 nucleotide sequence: TGTGCCAGTAGTATAGCGGGCGGGAGCGGGGGTCCGGAGACCCAGTACTTC. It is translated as CASSIAGGSGGPETQYF.

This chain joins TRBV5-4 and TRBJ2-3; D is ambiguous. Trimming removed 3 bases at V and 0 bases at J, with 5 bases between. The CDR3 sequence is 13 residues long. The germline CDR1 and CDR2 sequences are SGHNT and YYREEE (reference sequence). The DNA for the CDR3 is TGTGCCAGCAGCTCGTCTAGCACAGATACGCAGTATTTT. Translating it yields CASSSSSTDTQYF. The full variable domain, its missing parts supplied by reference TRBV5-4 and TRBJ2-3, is ETGVTQSPTHLIKTRGQQVTLRCSSQSGHNTVSWYQQALGQGPQFIFQYYREEENGRGNFPPRFSGLQFPNYSSELNVNALELDDSALYLCASSSSSTDTQYFGPGTRLTVL.

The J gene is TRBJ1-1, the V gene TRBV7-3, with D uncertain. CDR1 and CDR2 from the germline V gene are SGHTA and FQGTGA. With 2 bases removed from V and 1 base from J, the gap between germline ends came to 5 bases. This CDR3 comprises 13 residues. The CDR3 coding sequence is TGTGCCAGCAGCTTACTCGGGAACACTGAAGCTTTCTTT. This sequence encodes CASSLLGNTEAFF.

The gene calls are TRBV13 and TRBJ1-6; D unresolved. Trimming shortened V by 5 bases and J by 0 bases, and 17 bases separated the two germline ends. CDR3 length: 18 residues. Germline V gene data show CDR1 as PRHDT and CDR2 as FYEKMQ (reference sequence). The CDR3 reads CASSPGRGVSSYNSPLHF. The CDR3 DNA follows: TGTGCCAGCAGCCCGGGCCGGGGAGTTAGCTCCTATAATTCACCCCTCCACTTT.

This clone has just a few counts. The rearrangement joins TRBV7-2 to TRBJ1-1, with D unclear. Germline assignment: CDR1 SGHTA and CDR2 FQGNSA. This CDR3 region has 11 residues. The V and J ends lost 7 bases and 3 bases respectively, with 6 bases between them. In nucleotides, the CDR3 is TGTGCCAGCACCTCCGACACTGAAGCTTTCTTT. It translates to CASTSDTEAFF. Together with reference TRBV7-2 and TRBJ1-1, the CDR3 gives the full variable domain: GAGVSQSPSNKVTEKGKDVELRCDPISGHTALYWYRQSLGQGLEFLIYFQGNSAPDKSGLPSDRFSAERTGGSVSTLTIQRTQQEDSAVYLCASTSDTEAFFGQGTRLTVV.

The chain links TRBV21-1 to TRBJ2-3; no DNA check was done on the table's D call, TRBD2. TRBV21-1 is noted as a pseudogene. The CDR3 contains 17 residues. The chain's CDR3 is CASSKGLAGGGTDTQYF. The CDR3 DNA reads TGTGCCAGCAGCAAGGGACTAGCGGGAGGGGGCACAGATACGCAGTATTTT.

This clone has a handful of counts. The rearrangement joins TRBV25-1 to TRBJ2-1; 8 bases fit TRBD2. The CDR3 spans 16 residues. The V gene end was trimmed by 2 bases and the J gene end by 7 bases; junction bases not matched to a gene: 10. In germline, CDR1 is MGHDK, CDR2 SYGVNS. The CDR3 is CASSERFTSGSNEQFF. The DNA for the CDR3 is TGTGCCAGCAGTGAACGGTTCACTAGCGGTTCGAATGAGCAGTTCTTC.

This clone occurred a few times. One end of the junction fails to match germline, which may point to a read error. CDR3 amino acids: CASSLPRASHEQYF. As DNA, the CDR3 is TGTGCCAGCAGCTTGCCCAGGGCCTCCCACGAGCAGTACTTC. The gene calls are TRBV5-6 and TRBJ2-7; tentatively, D is TRBD1 (5 bases). Looked up from germline, CDR1 is SGHDT and CDR2 is YYEEEE. The CDR3 has 14 residues.

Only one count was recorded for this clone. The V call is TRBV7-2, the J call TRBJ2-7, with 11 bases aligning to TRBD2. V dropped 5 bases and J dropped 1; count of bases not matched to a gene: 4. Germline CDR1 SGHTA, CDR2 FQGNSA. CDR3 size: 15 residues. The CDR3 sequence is CASSPLAGGSYEQYF. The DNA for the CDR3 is TGTGCCAGCAGCCCCCTAGCGGGGGGTTCCTACGAGCAGTACTTC.

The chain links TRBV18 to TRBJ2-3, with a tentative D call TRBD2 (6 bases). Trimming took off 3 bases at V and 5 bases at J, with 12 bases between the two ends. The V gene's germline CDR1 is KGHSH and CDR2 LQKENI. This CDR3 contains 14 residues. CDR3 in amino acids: CASSPTAGGDTQYF. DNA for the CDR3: TGTGCCAGCTCACCTACCGCCGGGGGAGATACGCAGTATTTT.

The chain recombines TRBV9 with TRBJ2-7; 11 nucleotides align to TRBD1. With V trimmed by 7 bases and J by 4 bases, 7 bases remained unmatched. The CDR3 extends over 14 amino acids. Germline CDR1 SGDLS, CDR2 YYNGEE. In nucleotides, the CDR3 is TGTGCCAGCGGAACAGGACAGGGGGCTTACGAGCAGTACTTC. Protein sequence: CASGTGQGAYEQYF.

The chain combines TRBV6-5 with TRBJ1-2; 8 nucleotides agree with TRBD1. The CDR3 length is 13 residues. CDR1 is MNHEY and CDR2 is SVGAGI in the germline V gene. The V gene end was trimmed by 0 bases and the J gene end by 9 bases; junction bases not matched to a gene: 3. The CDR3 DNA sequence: TGTGCCAGCAGTTACTCCAGGGGGCGCCGCTACACCTTC. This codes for CASSYSRGRRYTF.

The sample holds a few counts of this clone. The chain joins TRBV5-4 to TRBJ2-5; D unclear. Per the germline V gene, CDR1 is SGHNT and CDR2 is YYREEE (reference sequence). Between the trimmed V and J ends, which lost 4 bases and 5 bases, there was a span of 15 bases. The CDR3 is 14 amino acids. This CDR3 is CASSDAGYWETQYF. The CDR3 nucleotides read TGTGCCAGCAGCGACGCAGGCTACTGGGAGACCCAGTACTTC. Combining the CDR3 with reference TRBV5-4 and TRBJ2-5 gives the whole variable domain ETGVTQSPTHLIKTRGQQVTLRCSSQSGHNTVSWYQQALGQGPQFIFQYYREEENGRGNFPPRFSGLQFPNYSSELNVNALELDDSALYLCASSDAGYWETQYFGPGTRLLVL.

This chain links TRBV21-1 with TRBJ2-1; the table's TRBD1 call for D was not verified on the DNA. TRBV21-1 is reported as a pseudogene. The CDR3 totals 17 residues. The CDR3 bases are TGTGCCAGCAGCAAAGTCGGACATCATACTTCCTACAATGAGCAGTTCTTC. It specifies CASSKVGHHTSYNEQFF.

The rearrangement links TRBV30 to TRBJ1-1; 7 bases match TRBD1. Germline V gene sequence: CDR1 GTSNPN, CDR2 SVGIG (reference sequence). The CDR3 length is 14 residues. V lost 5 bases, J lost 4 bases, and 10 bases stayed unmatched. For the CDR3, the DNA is TGTGCCTGGGGGCTTTACAGGGGAGGCACTGAAGCTTTCTTT. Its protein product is CAWGLYRGGTEAFF. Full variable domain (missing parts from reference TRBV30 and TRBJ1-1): SQTIHQWPATLVQPVGSPLSLECTVEGTSNPNLYWYRQAAGRGLQLLFYSVGIGQISSEVPQNLSASRPQDRQFILSSKKLLLSDSGFYLCAWGLYRGGTEAFFGQGTRLTVV.

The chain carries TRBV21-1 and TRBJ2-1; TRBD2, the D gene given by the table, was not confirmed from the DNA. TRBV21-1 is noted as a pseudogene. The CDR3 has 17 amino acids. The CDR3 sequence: CASSRPGTSGRASEQFF. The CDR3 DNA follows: TGTGCCAGCAGCAGACCCGGGACTAGCGGGAGAGCAAGCGAGCAGTTCTTC.

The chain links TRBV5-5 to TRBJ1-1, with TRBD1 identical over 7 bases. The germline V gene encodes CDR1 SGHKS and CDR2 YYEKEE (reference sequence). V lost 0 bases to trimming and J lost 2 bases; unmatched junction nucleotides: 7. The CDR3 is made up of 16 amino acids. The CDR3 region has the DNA TGTGCCAGCAGCTTGGCCTCCGGGACAGATAACACTGAAGCTTTCTTT. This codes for CASSLASGTDNTEAFF.

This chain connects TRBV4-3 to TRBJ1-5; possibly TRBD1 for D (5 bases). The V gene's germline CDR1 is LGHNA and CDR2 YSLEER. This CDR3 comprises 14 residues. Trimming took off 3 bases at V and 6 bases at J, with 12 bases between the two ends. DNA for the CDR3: TGCGCCAGCAGCCAGGCGGGGACGGGTCAGCCCCAGCATTTT. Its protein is CASSQAGTGQPQHF.

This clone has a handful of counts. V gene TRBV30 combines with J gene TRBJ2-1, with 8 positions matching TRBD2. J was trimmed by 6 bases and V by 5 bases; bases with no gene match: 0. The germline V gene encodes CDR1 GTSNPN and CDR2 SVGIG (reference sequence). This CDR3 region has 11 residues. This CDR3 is CAWAGGNEQFF. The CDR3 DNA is TGTGCCTGGGCGGGGGGCAATGAGCAGTTCTTC.

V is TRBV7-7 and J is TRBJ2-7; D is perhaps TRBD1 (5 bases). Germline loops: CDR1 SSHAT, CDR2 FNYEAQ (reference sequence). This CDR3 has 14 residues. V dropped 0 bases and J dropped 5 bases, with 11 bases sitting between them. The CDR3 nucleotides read TGTGCCAGCAGCTTAGCGCCAGGGATCAACGAGCAGTACTTC. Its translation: CASSLAPGINEQYF.

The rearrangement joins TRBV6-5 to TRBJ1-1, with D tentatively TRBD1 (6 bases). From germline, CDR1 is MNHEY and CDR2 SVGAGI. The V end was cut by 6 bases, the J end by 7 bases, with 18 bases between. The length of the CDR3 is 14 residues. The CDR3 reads CASSRGLGGVEAFF. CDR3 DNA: TGTGCCAGCAGCCGAGGACTTGGGGGCGTTGAAGCTTTCTTT.

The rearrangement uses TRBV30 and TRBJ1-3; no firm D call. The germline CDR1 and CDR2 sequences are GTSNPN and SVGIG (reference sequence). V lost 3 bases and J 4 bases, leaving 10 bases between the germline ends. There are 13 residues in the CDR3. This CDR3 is CAWSYDSGNTIYF. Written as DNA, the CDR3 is TGTGCCTGGAGCTACGATTCAGGAAACACCATATATTTT.

The CDR3 region is CASSVVGSSSYNEQFF. CDR3 DNA: TGTGCCAGCAGCGTAGTGGGTAGCAGTTCCTACAATGAGCAGTTCTTC. The chain joins TRBV9 to TRBJ2-1, with D unresolved. The CDR3 is made up of 16 amino acids. The germline V and J ends were trimmed by 0 bases and 1 base, with 11 bases remaining between them. Germline V lookup: CDR1 SGDLS, CDR2 YYNGEE. Combining the CDR3 with reference TRBV9 and TRBJ2-1 gives the whole variable domain DSGVTQTPKHLITATGQRVTLRCSPRSGDLSVYWYQQSLDQGLQFLIQYYNGEERAKGNILERFSAQQFPDLHSELNLSSLELGDSALYFCASSVVGSSSYNEQFFGPGTRLTVL.

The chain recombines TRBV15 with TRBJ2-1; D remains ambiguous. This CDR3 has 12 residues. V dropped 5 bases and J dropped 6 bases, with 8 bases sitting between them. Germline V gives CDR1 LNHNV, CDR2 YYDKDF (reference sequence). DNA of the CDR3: TGTGCCACCAGCGCCTATAGCAATGAGCAGTTCTTC. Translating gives CATSAYSNEQFF. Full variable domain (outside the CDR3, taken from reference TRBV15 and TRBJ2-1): DAMVIQNPRYQVTQFGKPVTLSCSQTLNHNVMYWYQQKSSQAPKLLFHYYDKDFNNEADTPDNFQSRRPNTSFCFLDIRSPGLGDTAMYLCATSAYSNEQFFGPGTRLTVL.

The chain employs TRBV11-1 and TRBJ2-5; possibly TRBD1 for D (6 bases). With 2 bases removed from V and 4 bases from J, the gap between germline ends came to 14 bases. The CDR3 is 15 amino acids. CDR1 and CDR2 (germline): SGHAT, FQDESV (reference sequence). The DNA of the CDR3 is TGTGCCAGCAGCTTAACTACAGGGATGGGAGAGACCCAGTACTTC. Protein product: CASSLTTGMGETQYF.